The clone carrying this T cell receptor (beta chain) was detected a few times. The antigen remains undetermined. V was cut by 3 bases and J by 0 bases, with 13 bases left in between. The CDR3 spans 15 residues. In germline, CDR1 is DFQATT, CDR2 SNEGSKA (reference sequence). The sample originates from a study of identical twins. General observations from the study: There were fewer insertions in abundant cord blood beta clonotypes, but memory repertoires showed no such pattern.

From the 5' RACE reads, TCRdb called clonotypes with MiXCR, one entry per CDR3 protein. The repertoire consists of hundreds of thousands of distinct CDR3 sequences, with around 20% occurring once and the leading ten covering roughly 4%. These sequences were also reported in another study, on T cells expressing NK-cell markers.

This receptor was obtained from a woman aged 18 to 35 in good health. The source material was PBMCs. V and J are TRBV20-1 and TRBJ2-3, with D maybe TRBD1 (6 bases). The CDR3 loop is CSARDGTTSTDTQYF. CDR3 coding DNA: TGCAGTGCTAGGGATGGGACAACTAGCACAGATACGCAGTATTTT.